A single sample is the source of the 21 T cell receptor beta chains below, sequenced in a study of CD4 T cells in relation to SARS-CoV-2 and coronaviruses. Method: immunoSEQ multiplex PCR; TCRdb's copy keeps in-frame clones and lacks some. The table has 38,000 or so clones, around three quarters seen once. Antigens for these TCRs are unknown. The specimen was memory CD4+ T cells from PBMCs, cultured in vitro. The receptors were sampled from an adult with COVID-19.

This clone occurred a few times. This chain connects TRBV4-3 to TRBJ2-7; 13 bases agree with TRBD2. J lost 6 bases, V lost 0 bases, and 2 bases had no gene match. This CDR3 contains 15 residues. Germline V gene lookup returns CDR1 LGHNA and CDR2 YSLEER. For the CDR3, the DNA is TGCGCCAGCAGCCAAGATTGGACTAGCGGGGGCGAGCAGTACTTC. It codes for CASSQDWTSGGEQYF.

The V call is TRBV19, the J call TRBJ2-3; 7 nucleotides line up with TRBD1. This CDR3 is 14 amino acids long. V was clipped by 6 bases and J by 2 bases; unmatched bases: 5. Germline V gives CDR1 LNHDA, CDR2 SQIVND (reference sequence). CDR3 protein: CASRSTGDTDTQYF. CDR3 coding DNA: TGTGCCAGTAGATCTACAGGGGACACAGATACGCAGTATTTT.

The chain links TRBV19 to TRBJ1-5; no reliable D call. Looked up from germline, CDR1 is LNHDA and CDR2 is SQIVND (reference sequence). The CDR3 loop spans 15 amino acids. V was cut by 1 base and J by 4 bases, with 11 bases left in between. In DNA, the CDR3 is TGTGCCAGTAGTATAGGTGGGAGTGTAAATCAGCCCCAGCATTTT. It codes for CASSIGGSVNQPQHF.

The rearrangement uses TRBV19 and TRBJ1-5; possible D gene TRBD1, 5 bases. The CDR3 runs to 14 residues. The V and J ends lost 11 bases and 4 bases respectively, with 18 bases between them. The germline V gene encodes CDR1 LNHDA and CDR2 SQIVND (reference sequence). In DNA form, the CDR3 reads TGTGCCGCAGGTTCGGGACGGTCTAATCAGCCCCAGCATTTT. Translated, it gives CAAGSGRSNQPQHF.

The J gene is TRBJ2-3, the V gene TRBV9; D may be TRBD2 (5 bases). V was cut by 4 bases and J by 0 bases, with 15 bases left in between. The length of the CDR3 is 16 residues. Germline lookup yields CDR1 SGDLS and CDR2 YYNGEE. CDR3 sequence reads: CASSTSIGGSTDTQYF. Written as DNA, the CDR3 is TGTGCCAGCAGCACATCCATAGGCGGGAGCACAGATACGCAGTATTTT.

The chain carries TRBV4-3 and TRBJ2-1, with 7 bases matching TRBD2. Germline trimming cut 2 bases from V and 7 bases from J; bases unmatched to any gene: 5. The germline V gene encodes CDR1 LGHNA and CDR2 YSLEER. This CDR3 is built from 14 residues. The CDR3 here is CASSQIGGSNEQFF. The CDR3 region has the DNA TGCGCCAGCAGCCAAATCGGCGGGAGTAATGAGCAGTTCTTC.

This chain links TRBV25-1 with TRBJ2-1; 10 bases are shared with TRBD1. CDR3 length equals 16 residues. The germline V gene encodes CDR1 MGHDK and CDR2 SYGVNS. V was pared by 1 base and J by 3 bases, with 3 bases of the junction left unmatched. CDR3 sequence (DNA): TGTGCCAGCAGTGAATTTCGGACAGGGGGCTACAATGAGCAGTTCTTC. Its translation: CASSEFRTGGYNEQFF.

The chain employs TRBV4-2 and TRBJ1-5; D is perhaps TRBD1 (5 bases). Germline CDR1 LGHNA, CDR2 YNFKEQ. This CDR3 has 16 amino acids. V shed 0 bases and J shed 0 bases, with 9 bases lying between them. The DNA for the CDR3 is TGTGCCAGCAGCCAAGACGGGGACTCTAGCAATCAGCCCCAGCATTTT. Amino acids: CASSQDGDSSNQPQHF.

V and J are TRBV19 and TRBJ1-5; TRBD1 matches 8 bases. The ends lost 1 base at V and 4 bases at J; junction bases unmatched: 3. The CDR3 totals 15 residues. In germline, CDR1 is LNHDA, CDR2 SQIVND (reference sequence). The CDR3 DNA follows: TGTGCCAGTAGTATAGGCAGGGGGCTTAATCAGCCCCAGCATTTT. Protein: CASSIGRGLNQPQHF.

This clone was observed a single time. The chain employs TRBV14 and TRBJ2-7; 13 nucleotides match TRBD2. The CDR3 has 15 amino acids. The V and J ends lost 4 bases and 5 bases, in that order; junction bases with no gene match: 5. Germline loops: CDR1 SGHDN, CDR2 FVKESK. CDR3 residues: CASSRGLAGVDEQYF. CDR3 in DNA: TGTGCCAGCAGCCGCGGACTAGCGGGAGTCGACGAGCAGTACTTC.

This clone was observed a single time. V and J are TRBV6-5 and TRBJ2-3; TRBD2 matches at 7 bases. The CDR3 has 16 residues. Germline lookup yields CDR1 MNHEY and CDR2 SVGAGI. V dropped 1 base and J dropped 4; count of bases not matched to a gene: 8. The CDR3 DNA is TGTGCCAGCAGTTACTATGCGGGAGAGGTGGCAGATACGCAGTATTTT. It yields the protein CASSYYAGEVADTQYF.

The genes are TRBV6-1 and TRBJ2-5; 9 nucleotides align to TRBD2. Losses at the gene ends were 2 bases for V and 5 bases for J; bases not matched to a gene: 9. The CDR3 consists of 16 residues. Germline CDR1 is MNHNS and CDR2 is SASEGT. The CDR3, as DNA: TGTGCCAGCAGTGAAAGGGTAGGCGGGAGGGCCGAGACCCAGTACTTC. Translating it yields CASSERVGGRAETQYF.

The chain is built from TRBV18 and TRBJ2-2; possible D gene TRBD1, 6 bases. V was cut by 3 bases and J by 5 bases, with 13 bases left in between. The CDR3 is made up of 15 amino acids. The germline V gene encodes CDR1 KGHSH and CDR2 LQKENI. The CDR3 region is CASSPGTGRTGELFF. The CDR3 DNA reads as TGTGCCAGCTCACCGGGAACAGGGAGAACCGGGGAGCTGTTTTTT.

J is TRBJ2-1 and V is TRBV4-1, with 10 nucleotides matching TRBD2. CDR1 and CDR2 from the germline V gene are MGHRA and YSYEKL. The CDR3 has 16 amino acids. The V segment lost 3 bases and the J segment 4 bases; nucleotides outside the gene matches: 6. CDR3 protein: CASSQLASGSYNEQFF. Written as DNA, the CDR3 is TGCGCCAGCAGCCAGCTGGCTAGCGGGAGTTACAATGAGCAGTTCTTC.

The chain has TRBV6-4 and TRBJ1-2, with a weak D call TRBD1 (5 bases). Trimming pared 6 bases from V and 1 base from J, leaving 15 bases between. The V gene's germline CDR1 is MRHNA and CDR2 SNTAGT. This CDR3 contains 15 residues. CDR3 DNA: TGTGCCAGCAGGGGTACAGGCGATTATAACTATGGCTACACCTTC. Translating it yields CASRGTGDYNYGYTF.

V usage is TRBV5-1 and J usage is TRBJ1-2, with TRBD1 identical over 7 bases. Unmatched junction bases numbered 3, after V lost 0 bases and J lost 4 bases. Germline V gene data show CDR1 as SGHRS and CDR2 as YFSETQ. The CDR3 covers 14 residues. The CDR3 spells CASSLDRGGYGYTF. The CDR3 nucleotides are TGCGCCAGCAGCTTGGACAGGGGAGGCTATGGCTACACCTTC. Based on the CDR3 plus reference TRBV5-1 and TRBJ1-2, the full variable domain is KAGVTQTPRYLIKTRGQQVTLSCSPISGHRSVSWYQQTPGQGLQFLFEYFSETQRNKGNFPGRFSGRQFSNSRSEMNVSTLELGDSALYLCASSLDRGGYGYTFGSGTRLTVV.

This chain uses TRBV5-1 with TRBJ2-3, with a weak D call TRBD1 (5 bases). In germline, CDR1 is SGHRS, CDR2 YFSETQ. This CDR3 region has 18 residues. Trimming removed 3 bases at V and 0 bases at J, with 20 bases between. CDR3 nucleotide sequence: TGCGCCAGCAGCTCCGGATATCTTGCCACAGGTAGCACAGATACGCAGTATTTT. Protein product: CASSSGYLATGSTDTQYF. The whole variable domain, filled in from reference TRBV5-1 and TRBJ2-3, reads KAGVTQTPRYLIKTRGQQVTLSCSPISGHRSVSWYQQTPGQGLQFLFEYFSETQRNKGNFPGRFSGRQFSNSRSEMNVSTLELGDSALYLCASSSGYLATGSTDTQYFGPGTRLTVL.

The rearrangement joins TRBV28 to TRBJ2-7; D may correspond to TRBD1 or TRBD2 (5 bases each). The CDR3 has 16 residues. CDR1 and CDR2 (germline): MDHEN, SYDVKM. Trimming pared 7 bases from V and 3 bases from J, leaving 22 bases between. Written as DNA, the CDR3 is TGTGCCAGCAATAAAGGGACCTACGGAACGATCTACGAGCAGTACTTC. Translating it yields CASNKGTYGTIYEQYF.

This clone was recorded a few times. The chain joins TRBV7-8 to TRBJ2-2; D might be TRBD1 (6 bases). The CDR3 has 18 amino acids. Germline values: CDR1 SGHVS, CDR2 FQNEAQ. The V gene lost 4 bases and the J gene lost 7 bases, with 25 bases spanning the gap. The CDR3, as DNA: TGTGCCAGCAGCTCGACCCGACGGACAGATCGGGGTGTCGGGGAGCTGTTTTTT. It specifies CASSSTRRTDRGVGELFF.

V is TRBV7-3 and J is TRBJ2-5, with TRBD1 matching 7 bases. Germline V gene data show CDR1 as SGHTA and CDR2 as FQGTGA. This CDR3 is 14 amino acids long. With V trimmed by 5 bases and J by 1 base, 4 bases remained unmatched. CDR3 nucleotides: TGTGCCAGCAGCCCGGACAGGTTCCAAGAGACCCAGTACTTC. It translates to CASSPDRFQETQYF.

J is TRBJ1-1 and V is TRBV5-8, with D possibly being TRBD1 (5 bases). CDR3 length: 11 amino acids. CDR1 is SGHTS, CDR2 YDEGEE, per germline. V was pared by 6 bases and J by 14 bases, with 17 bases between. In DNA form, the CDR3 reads TGTGCCAGCATCCTCTCCAACCGGGGCTTCTTT. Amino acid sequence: CASILSNRGFF.